The next 29 T cell receptor beta chains were all read from a single sample in a study of cytomegalovirus exposure and HLA in healthy donors. PCR used 60 Vbeta primers and 13 Jbeta primers. Assay used: immunoSEQ multiplex PCR; TCRdb lists only in-frame clones, some missing. Here the sample spans about 130,000 clones, about 81% being singletons. Sequencing was done on a sample of PBMCs. All receptors come from a woman aged 25 to 45 in good health and CMV-seronegative.

The CDR3 coding sequence is TGTGCCAGCAGTCCAGGCGGGGGGGCCAAATACAATGAGCAGTTCTTC. Its protein is CASSPGGGAKYNEQFF. The genes are TRBV7-8 and TRBJ2-1; 9 positions agree with TRBD2. The CDR3 sequence is 16 residues long. The trim removed 6 bases at V and 4 bases at J, leaving 10 bases unmatched. Germline loops: CDR1 SGHVS, CDR2 FQNEAQ.

In its sample, this clone was seen a few times. This chain's CDR3 is CASSSYGNTEAFF. The CDR3 DNA reads as TGTGCCAGCAGTTCGTACGGGAACACTGAAGCTTTCTTT. V is TRBV6-6 and J is TRBJ1-1; D gene uncertain. CDR1 MNHNY and CDR2 SVGAGI come from the germline V gene (reference sequence). The ends were cut back, 4 bases at V and 1 base at J, with 7 bases in the middle. This CDR3 comprises 13 residues.

V is TRBV6-1 and J is TRBJ2-3; TRBD2 agrees at 10 bases. The CDR3 sequence is 16 residues long. J was trimmed by 1 base and V by 3 bases; bases with no gene match: 4. In germline, CDR1 is MNHNS, CDR2 SASEGT. CDR3 sequence reads: CASSEASGRGTDTQYF. DNA of the CDR3: TGTGCCAGCAGTGAGGCCAGCGGGAGGGGCACAGATACGCAGTATTTT.

The chain combines TRBV5-6 with TRBJ2-7; TRBD2 matches at 13 bases. CDR1 and CDR2 from the germline V gene are SGHDT and YYEEEE. The CDR3 spans 14 residues. The trim removed 4 bases at V and 8 bases at J, leaving 6 bases unmatched. The CDR3 region has the DNA TGTGCCAGCAGCCCACTAGCGGGAGGGGTTAAGCAGTACTTC. Translation: CASSPLAGGVKQYF.

This clone occurred once. The rearrangement links TRBV18 to TRBJ2-2; the match to TRBD1 covers 11 bases. The CDR3 has 16 amino acids. V lost 6 bases and J lost 4; bases outside the gene matches: 7. Looked up from germline, CDR1 is KGHSH and CDR2 is LQKENI. The CDR3 here is CASSRGQGAGTGELFF. The DNA of the CDR3 is TGTGCCAGCTCCCGTGGACAGGGGGCAGGCACCGGGGAGCTGTTTTTT.

This clone was counted a few times. This chain links TRBV6-1 with TRBJ1-5, with 7 bases matching TRBD1. The germline gives CDR1 MNHNS, CDR2 SASEGT. The CDR3 has 14 residues. J gave up 4 bases and V 7 bases, and 7 bases lay outside the gene matches. CDR3 sequence (DNA): TGTGCCAGCACCTCTCAGGGGGGAAATCAGCCCCAGCATTTT. Protein sequence: CASTSQGGNQPQHF.

J is TRBJ2-2 and V is TRBV7-8; TRBD2 agrees at 11 bases. This CDR3 contains 20 residues. Germline CDR1 SGHVS, CDR2 FQNEAQ. Trimming cost V 0 bases and J 7 bases; bases outside gene matches: 16. The DNA for the CDR3 is TGTGCCAGCAGCTTAGCGCGTCTGGGGCTAGCGGGAGGCGTTATCGGGGAGCTGTTTTTT. It codes for CASSLARLGLAGGVIGELFF.

The DNA for the CDR3 is TGTGCCAGCAGCTCGCCGGGACAGATACTTGGCTACACCTTC. Translation gives CASSSPGQILGYTF. The gene calls are TRBV5-4 and TRBJ1-2; 7 positions match TRBD1. This CDR3 has 14 residues. Germline V lookup: CDR1 SGHNT, CDR2 YYREEE (reference sequence). Unmatched junction bases numbered 9, after V lost 3 bases and J lost 7 bases.

This clone was detected once. This sequence joins TRBV27 and TRBJ2-6; no clear D. This CDR3 has 13 amino acids. V gave up 8 bases and J gave up 0 bases, with 5 bases separating them. From germline, CDR1 is MNHEY and CDR2 SMNVEV (reference sequence). DNA for the CDR3: TGTGCCAGCGCCTACTCTGGGGCCAACGTCCTGACTTTC. Protein sequence: CASAYSGANVLTF.

This chain connects TRBV19 to TRBJ2-7; 9 bases line up with TRBD1. Germline-derived CDR1 and CDR2 are LNHDA and SQIVND (reference sequence). V lost 3 bases, J lost 5 bases, and 11 bases stayed unmatched. The CDR3 sequence is 16 residues long. For the CDR3, the DNA is TGTGCCAGTAGTATGGGGGGACAGGGAGTGAATGACGAGCAGTACTTC. Encoded protein: CASSMGGQGVNDEQYF.

The sample holds a few counts of this clone. J is TRBJ1-1 and V is TRBV9; D gene uncertain. Germline assignment: CDR1 SGDLS and CDR2 YYNGEE. The germline V and J ends were trimmed by 0 bases and 5 bases, with 11 bases remaining between them. This CDR3 spans 14 amino acids. The CDR3: CASSVAVTGTEAFF. CDR3 bases: TGTGCCAGCAGCGTAGCAGTGACGGGGACTGAAGCTTTCTTT.

The V and J genes are TRBV6-6 and TRBJ1-2, with TRBD1 identical over 9 bases. V was pared by 6 bases and J by 6 bases, with 5 bases of the junction left unmatched. CDR3 size: 13 residues. The germline V gene encodes CDR1 MNHNY and CDR2 SVGAGI (reference sequence). This CDR3 is CASRAQGANGYTF. CDR3 bases: TGTGCCAGCAGAGCACAGGGGGCTAATGGCTACACCTTC.

V gene TRBV18 combines with J gene TRBJ1-1, with D possibly matching TRBD1 (6 bases). The V gene's germline CDR1 is KGHSH and CDR2 LQKENI. The CDR3 covers 12 residues. V was trimmed by 4 bases and J by 7 bases, leaving 10 bases between them. In nucleotides, the CDR3 is TGTGCCAGCTCACTCGACAGGAGTGAAGCTTTCTTT. This gives the protein CASSLDRSEAFF. Based on the CDR3 plus reference TRBV18 and TRBJ1-1, the full variable domain is NAGVMQNPRHLVRRRGQEARLRCSPMKGHSHVYWYRQLPEEGLKFMVYLQKENIIDESGMPKERFSAEFPKEGPSILRIQQVVRGDSAAYFCASSLDRSEAFFGQGTRLTVV.

In DNA, the CDR3 is TGTGCCAGCAACCGGGATGGCAATCAGCCCCAGCATTTT. Translation gives CASNRDGNQPQHF. V and J are TRBV19 and TRBJ1-5; D gene ambiguous. Germline-derived CDR1 and CDR2 are LNHDA and SQIVND (reference sequence). The CDR3 length is 13 residues. V lost 9 bases to trimming and J lost 2 bases, with 11 bases between them.

The chain uses TRBV18 and TRBJ2-1, with D possibly being TRBD1 (7 bases). CDR3 length: 15 residues. Trimming cost V 3 bases and J 4 bases, with 13 bases left between them. Germline-derived CDR1 and CDR2 are KGHSH and LQKENI. The CDR3 nucleotides read TGTGCCAGCTCACCTGGCCAGGGGGGATACAATGAGCAGTTCTTC. Residues: CASSPGQGGYNEQFF.

This clone is medium-sized (0.01 to 0.1%) by share. The CDR3 DNA reads as TGTGCCAGTATAGCCCAGGGTAGAAGGACCGGGGAGCTGTTTTTT. It encodes CASIAQGRRTGELFF. The chain couples TRBV19 to TRBJ2-2, with D possibly matching TRBD1 (5 bases). V was shortened by 7 bases and J by 5 bases, with 17 bases between the two germline ends. The CDR3 is made up of 15 amino acids. Germline loops: CDR1 LNHDA, CDR2 SQIVND (reference sequence).

V gene TRBV9 combines with J gene TRBJ1-3; possible D gene TRBD1, 5 bases. V was shortened by 4 bases and J by 3 bases, with 17 bases between the two germline ends. The CDR3 covers 16 residues. Germline loops: CDR1 SGDLS, CDR2 YYNGEE. The CDR3 loop is CASSTPGGAFGNTIYF. The CDR3 DNA follows: TGTGCCAGCAGCACCCCAGGAGGGGCCTTTGGAAACACCATATATTTT.

The J gene is TRBJ1-1, the V gene TRBV23-1, with D tentatively TRBD1 (6 bases). TRBV23-1 is marked as an open reading frame, function uncertain. Trimming cost V 7 bases and J 5 bases, with 11 bases left between them. The CDR3 covers 12 residues. The CDR3 bases are TGCGCCAGCATTCTGGACAGAACTGAAGCTTTCTTT. This codes for CASILDRTEAFF.

This sequence joins TRBV9 and TRBJ2-5; 8 bases line up with TRBD2. This CDR3 has 14 amino acids. Trimming at V came to 4 bases and at J to 11 bases, leaving 13 bases not matched to a gene. Germline CDR1 reads SGDLS; CDR2 reads YYNGEE. CDR3 residues: CASSRGRGVLEQYF. CDR3 coding DNA: TGTGCCAGCAGCCGTGGGCGGGGGGTGTTGGAGCAGTACTTC.

V and J are TRBV6-6 and TRBJ1-4; D is uncertain. V was cut by 6 bases and J by 7 bases, with 12 bases left in between. This CDR3 has 13 amino acids. Germline V CDR1 and CDR2: MNHNY, SVGAGI (reference sequence). The CDR3, as DNA: TGTGCCAGCAGCTACGAATACGGTGAAAAACTGTTTTTT. It is translated as CASSYEYGEKLFF.

The V call is TRBV5-1, the J call TRBJ2-2; D gene unclear. V was clipped by 4 bases and J by 4 bases, with 14 bases between them. Germline-derived CDR1 and CDR2 are SGHRS and YFSETQ. This CDR3 spans 15 amino acids. CDR3 DNA: TGCGCCAGCAGCAGAACAGACCGGCGCACCGGGGAGCTGTTTTTT. This gives the protein CASSRTDRRTGELFF.

This rearrangement joins TRBV7-9 to TRBJ2-1, with 8 bases identical to TRBD2. After removal of 6 bases from V and 4 bases from J, the junction contained 8 bases not matched to a gene. This CDR3 region has 15 residues. CDR1 and CDR2 (germline): SEHNR, FQNEAQ (reference sequence). The CDR3 loop is CASRKLADKYNEQFF. CDR3 sequence (DNA): TGTGCCAGCAGAAAACTAGCGGATAAATACAATGAGCAGTTCTTC.

V is TRBV11-2 and J is TRBJ2-5; a possible D gene is TRBD1 (5 bases). The CDR3 has 15 residues. Germline V gene sequence: CDR1 SGHAT, CDR2 FQNNGV. The germline V and J ends were trimmed by 1 base and 0 bases, with 9 bases remaining between them. CDR3 protein: CASSLGTPYQETQYF. CDR3 bases: TGTGCCAGCAGCTTAGGGACACCGTACCAAGAGACCCAGTACTTC.

The chain is built from TRBV5-1 and TRBJ2-5; 7 nucleotides align to TRBD1. J was trimmed by 2 bases and V by 4 bases; bases with no gene match: 5. Germline V gene lookup returns CDR1 SGHRS and CDR2 YFSETQ. This CDR3 has 14 amino acids. Written as DNA, the CDR3 is TGCGCCAGCAGCCCGGGACAGCAGCAAGAGACCCAGTACTTC. It yields the protein CASSPGQQQETQYF.

The chain couples TRBV15 to TRBJ1-5; 8 bases are a match to TRBD1. V was clipped by 1 base and J by 4 bases; unmatched bases: 6. The CDR3 runs to 16 residues. Germline CDR1 LNHNV, CDR2 YYDKDF (reference sequence). The CDR3 bases are TGTGCCACCAGCAGAGGGACAGGGCTGAATAATCAGCCCCAGCATTTT. Its translation: CATSRGTGLNNQPQHF.

The genes are TRBV27 and TRBJ2-7; D gene unclear. The CDR3 contains 15 residues. CDR1 is MNHEY and CDR2 is SMNVEV in the germline V gene (reference sequence). V was shortened by 8 bases and J by 4 bases, with 21 bases between the two germline ends. CDR3 nucleotides: TGTGCCAGCTGCCCCCTCGGGTCTCGTATTTACGAGCAGTACTTC. Its translation is CASCPLGSRIYEQYF.

The V and J genes are TRBV30 and TRBJ2-4; 7 bases fit TRBD1. V shed 5 bases and J 6 bases; nucleotides not matched to a gene: 10. Germline CDR1 reads GTSNPN; CDR2 reads SVGIG (reference sequence). The CDR3 sequence is 14 residues long. In nucleotides, the CDR3 is TGTGCCTGGGGGACCGGGACAGCCCCAAACATTCAGTACTTC. Its protein product is CAWGTGTAPNIQYF. Filled out from reference TRBV30 and TRBJ2-4, the complete variable domain reads SQTIHQWPATLVQPVGSPLSLECTVEGTSNPNLYWYRQAAGRGLQLLFYSVGIGQISSEVPQNLSASRPQDRQFILSSKKLLLSDSGFYLCAWGTGTAPNIQYFGAGTRLSVL.

The chain uses TRBV4-2 and TRBJ2-3; 8 bases are a match to TRBD1. This CDR3 contains 15 residues. Trimming cost V 0 bases and J 2 bases; bases outside gene matches: 1. CDR1 and CDR2 (germline): LGHNA, YNFKEQ. The CDR3 loop is CASSQDQGATDTQYF. CDR3 nucleotide sequence: TGTGCCAGCAGCCAAGATCAGGGGGCCACAGATACGCAGTATTTT.

In its sample, this clone was seen a few times. The J gene is TRBJ1-2, the V gene TRBV5-4; 8 positions match TRBD1. From germline, CDR1 is SGHNT and CDR2 YYREEE (reference sequence). This CDR3 has 14 residues. V gave up 1 base and J gave up 2 bases; unmatched junction bases: 1. The CDR3: CASSLPGGNYGYTF. The CDR3 region has the DNA TGTGCCAGCAGCTTGCCAGGGGGCAACTATGGCTACACCTTC.